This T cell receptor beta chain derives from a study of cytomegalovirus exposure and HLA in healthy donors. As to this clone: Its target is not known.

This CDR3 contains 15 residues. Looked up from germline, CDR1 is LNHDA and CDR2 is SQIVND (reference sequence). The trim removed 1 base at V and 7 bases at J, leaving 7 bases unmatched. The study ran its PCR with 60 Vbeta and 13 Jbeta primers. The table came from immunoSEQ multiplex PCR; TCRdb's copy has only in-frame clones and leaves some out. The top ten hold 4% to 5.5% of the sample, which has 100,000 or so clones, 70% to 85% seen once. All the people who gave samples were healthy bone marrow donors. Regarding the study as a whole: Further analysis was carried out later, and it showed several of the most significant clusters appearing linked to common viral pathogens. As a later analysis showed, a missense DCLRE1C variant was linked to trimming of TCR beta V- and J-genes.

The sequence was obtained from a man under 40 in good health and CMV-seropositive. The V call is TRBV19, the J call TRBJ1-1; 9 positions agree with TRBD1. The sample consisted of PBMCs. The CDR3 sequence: CASSIVTGGKDEAFF. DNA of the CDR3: TGTGCCAGTAGTATAGTCACAGGGGGCAAAGATGAAGCTTTCTTT.